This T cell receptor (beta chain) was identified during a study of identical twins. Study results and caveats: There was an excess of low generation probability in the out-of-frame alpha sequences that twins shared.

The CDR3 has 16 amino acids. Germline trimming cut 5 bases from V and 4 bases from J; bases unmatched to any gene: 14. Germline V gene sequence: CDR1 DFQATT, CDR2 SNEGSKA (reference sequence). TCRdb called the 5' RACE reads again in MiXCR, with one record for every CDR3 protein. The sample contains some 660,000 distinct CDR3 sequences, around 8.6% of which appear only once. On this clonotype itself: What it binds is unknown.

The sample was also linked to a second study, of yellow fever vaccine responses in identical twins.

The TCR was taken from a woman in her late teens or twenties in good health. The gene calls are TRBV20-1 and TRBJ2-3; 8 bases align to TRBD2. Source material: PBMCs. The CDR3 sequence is CSASSIRGGRADTQYF. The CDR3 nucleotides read TGCAGTGCTTCTAGTATCCGGGGGGGCCGCGCAGATACGCAGTATTTT.